Following are 29 T cell receptor beta chains from one sample sequenced in a study of T cell responses to AZD1222 COVID-19 vaccine (dated by TCRdb to about 2021). The meaning of the sample's time point label: baseline before first vaccination. Library preparation employed the immunoSEQ multiplex PCR assay. As stored in TCRdb, this immuneACCESS dataset retains in-frame rearrangements with V and J assigned. A fraction of the clones does not appear; measured against another copy, unresolved V genes explain less than half of the discrepancy, and the remainder lacks a known reason. In this sample the table shows about 120,000 clones, more than 85% of which occur a single time. Of the sample, about 2.7% is held by the ten largest clones. This sample comprised peripheral blood, obtained on day 0 of AZD1222 vaccination. Receptors originate from an adult in good health.

The V and J genes are TRBV7-9 and TRBJ1-1, with a possible D match to TRBD1 (6 bases). This CDR3 has 16 residues. Trimming took off 2 bases at V and 8 bases at J, with 21 bases between the two ends. Germline V CDR1 and CDR2: SEHNR, FQNEAQ (reference sequence). CDR3 coding DNA: TGTGCCAGCAGCTTATGGGGGGGCTTTGATTATAAGGAAGCTTTCTTT. Translation gives CASSLWGGFDYKEAFF.

V is TRBV27 and J is TRBJ2-1; D possibly corresponds to TRBD1 (6 bases). Trimming took off 5 bases at V and 6 bases at J, with 17 bases between the two ends. Germline loops: CDR1 MNHEY, CDR2 SMNVEV (reference sequence). CDR3 length equals 15 residues. The CDR3 reads CASSRGTTGGNEQFF. The CDR3 DNA sequence: TGTGCCAGCAGTAGGGGGACGACTGGGGGCAATGAGCAGTTCTTC.

V and J are TRBV27 and TRBJ2-7, with D unclear. The CDR3 has 13 residues. CDR1 MNHEY and CDR2 SMNVEV come from the germline V gene (reference sequence). With 2 bases removed from V and 5 bases from J, the gap between germline ends came to 10 bases. The CDR3 coding sequence is TGTGCCAGCAGTTTAGGACCGGCAAACGAGCAGTACTTC. As protein: CASSLGPANEQYF.

This chain uses TRBV3-1 (or the pseudogene TRBV3-2) with TRBJ2-7, with D hard to call. CDR3 length: 13 residues. In germline, CDR1 is LGHDT, CDR2 YNNKEL (reference sequence). V was clipped by 4 bases and J by 5 bases, with 12 bases between them. Here the CDR3 reads CASSLLRWDEQYF. CDR3 sequence (DNA): TGTGCCAGCAGCCTATTGCGTTGGGACGAGCAGTACTTC.

The chain links TRBV6-1 to TRBJ1-5; D gene uncertain. The CDR3 covers 14 residues. Germline CDR1 and CDR2: MNHNS and SASEGT. V gave up 0 bases and J gave up 3 bases, with 6 bases separating them. CDR3 region: CASSEARYNQPQHF. The DNA of the CDR3 is TGTGCCAGCAGTGAAGCGAGATACAATCAGCCCCAGCATTTT.

The chain has TRBV28 and TRBJ2-7, with D perhaps TRBD1 (5 bases). The germline V and J ends were trimmed by 6 bases and 5 bases, with 14 bases remaining between them. Germline V CDR1 and CDR2: MDHEN, SYDVKM. CDR3 length equals 13 residues. Here the CDR3 reads CASRRQGGDEQYF. The CDR3, as DNA: TGTGCCAGCAGAAGGCAGGGCGGCGACGAGCAGTACTTC.

This clone showed up just once. CDR3 sequence: CATRRGLEEKLFF. As DNA, the CDR3 is TGTGCCACGCGGCGTGGCCTGGAGGAAAAACTGTTTTTT. The chain combines TRBV2 with TRBJ1-4; D ambiguous. V lost 10 bases and J lost 8, with 17 bases in between. The V gene's germline CDR1 is SNHLY and CDR2 FYNNEI. This CDR3 region has 13 residues.

The rearrangement links TRBV19 to TRBJ1-2; no reliable D call. The CDR3 runs 13 residues. Trimming pared 6 bases from V and 3 bases from J, leaving 11 bases between. Per germline, CDR1 LNHDA and CDR2 SQIVND (reference sequence). The CDR3 nucleotides read TGTGCCAGTAGGGGTCCGGTCTACTATGGCTACACCTTC. Its translation is CASRGPVYYGYTF.

This chain joins TRBV11-1 and TRBJ2-2; D is perhaps TRBD2 (5 bases). Germline CDR1 is SGHAT and CDR2 is FQDESV (reference sequence). The ends were cut back, 1 base at V and 6 bases at J, with 6 bases in the middle. CDR3 size: 13 residues. In nucleotides, the CDR3 is TGTGCCAGCAGCTTAGGGGGAGCCGGGGAGCTGTTTTTT. Protein sequence: CASSLGGAGELFF.

The chain combines TRBV15 with TRBJ2-1, with 13 bases identical to TRBD2. The CDR3 has 18 residues. CDR1 and CDR2 from the germline V gene are LNHNV and YYDKDF (reference sequence). With V trimmed by 2 bases and J by 8 bases, 12 bases remained unmatched. The CDR3 is CATSRTVPGLAGIYEQFF. CDR3 nucleotide sequence: TGTGCCACCAGCAGAACAGTACCGGGACTAGCGGGAATCTATGAGCAGTTCTTC. The full variable domain, in which reference TRBV15 and TRBJ2-1 provide the parts outside the CDR3, is DAMVIQNPRYQVTQFGKPVTLSCSQTLNHNVMYWYQQKSSQAPKLLFHYYDKDFNNEADTPDNFQSRRPNTSFCFLDIRSPGLGDTAMYLCATSRTVPGLAGIYEQFFGPGTRLTVL.

This clone was detected once. V and J are TRBV11-2 and TRBJ1-5; D gene uncertain. V lost 0 bases to trimming and J lost 6 bases, with 12 bases between them. There are 15 residues in the CDR3. Per germline, CDR1 SGHAT and CDR2 FQNNGV. The CDR3 DNA reads TGTGCCAGCAGCTTAGAACCCGGCCCTTCTCAGCCCCAGCATTTT. This encodes CASSLEPGPSQPQHF.

The DNA for the CDR3 is TGTGCCAGCAGGCCCGGGGGGAGCACTGAAGCTTTCTTT. This codes for CASRPGGSTEAFF. This chain uses TRBV28 with TRBJ1-1; D perhaps matches TRBD1 (5 bases). Looked up from germline, CDR1 is MDHEN and CDR2 is SYDVKM. The length of the CDR3 is 13 residues. Trimming shortened V by 6 bases and J by 4 bases, and 12 bases separated the two germline ends.

The gene calls are TRBV30 and TRBJ1-2, with D possibly matching TRBD1 (5 bases). V gave up 0 bases and J gave up 1 base, with 9 bases separating them. The length of the CDR3 is 14 residues. The V gene's germline CDR1 is GTSNPN and CDR2 SVGIG (reference sequence). Written as DNA, the CDR3 is TGTGCCTGGAGTGTAAGGGGTCTTAACTATGGCTACACCTTC. Its protein is CAWSVRGLNYGYTF.

This chain uses TRBV27 with TRBJ2-1, with TRBD2 identical over 12 bases. The CDR3 totals 15 residues. Germline V gene sequence: CDR1 MNHEY, CDR2 SMNVEV (reference sequence). Germline trimming cut 6 bases from V and 5 bases from J; bases unmatched to any gene: 5. The CDR3 bases are TGTGCCAGCAGAAAACTAGCGGGAGGCAACAATGAGCAGTTCTTC. This translates into CASRKLAGGNNEQFF.

This rearrangement joins TRBV7-9 to TRBJ1-3; D is unclear. V lost 6 bases and J 4 bases, leaving 13 bases between the germline ends. CDR1 is SEHNR and CDR2 is FQNEAQ in the germline V gene (reference sequence). The CDR3 sequence is 14 residues long. CDR3 bases: TGTGCCAGCAGGTTATCGCTGGGAGGAAACACCATATATTTT. This sequence encodes CASRLSLGGNTIYF.

This chain links TRBV5-1 with TRBJ1-1; 7 nucleotides line up with TRBD1. The ends lost 0 bases at V and 6 bases at J; junction bases unmatched: 5. CDR3 length: 14 residues. Per germline, CDR1 SGHRS and CDR2 YFSETQ. The CDR3, as DNA: TGCGCCAGCAGCTTGGAAGGGGGCGGTTCTGAAGCTTTCTTT. Protein product: CASSLEGGGSEAFF.

The chain couples TRBV28 to TRBJ2-7, with a possible D match to TRBD1 (5 bases). Germline V gene data show CDR1 as MDHEN and CDR2 as SYDVKM. Trimming left V 4 bases short and J 4 bases short, with 5 bases between. This CDR3 spans 11 amino acids. CDR3 loop: CASSSGYEQYF. The CDR3 nucleotides are TGTGCCAGCAGTTCAGGGTACGAGCAGTACTTC.

The rearrangement joins TRBV14 to TRBJ1-2; TRBD1 is a possible D gene (5 bases). This CDR3 contains 12 residues. V lost 1 base to trimming and J lost 8 bases, with 8 bases between them. Germline V gene data show CDR1 as SGHDN and CDR2 as FVKESK. This CDR3 is CASSQAGHGYTF. The DNA of the CDR3 is TGTGCCAGCAGCCAAGCAGGGCACGGCTACACCTTC.

The chain joins TRBV19 to TRBJ2-1; 11 bases are a match to TRBD2. The CDR3 loop spans 15 amino acids. CDR1 is LNHDA and CDR2 is SQIVND in the germline V gene (reference sequence). The V segment lost 10 bases and the J segment 7 bases; nucleotides outside the gene matches: 12. For the CDR3, the DNA is TGTGCCACTCATCCCCTTAGCGGGAGGGTGAATGAGCAGTTCTTC. Amino acid sequence: CATHPLSGRVNEQFF.

The V gene is TRBV4-1, the J gene TRBJ1-5; 7 positions match TRBD1. Per germline, CDR1 MGHRA and CDR2 YSYEKL. Trimming cost V 0 bases and J 12 bases; bases outside gene matches: 14. The CDR3 runs to 16 residues. CDR3 coding DNA: TGCGCCAGCAGCCAAGAAGGAGGACAGGCAAGAAAGGGCCAGCATTTT. It codes for CASSQEGGQARKGQHF.

CDR3 residues: CASSLGGFSEAFF. The CDR3 DNA sequence: TGTGCCAGCAGTTTGGGGGGATTCTCTGAAGCTTTCTTT. The rearrangement uses TRBV27 and TRBJ1-1; D perhaps matches TRBD1 (5 bases). Trimming cost V 3 bases and J 6 bases, with 11 bases left between them. The CDR3 spans 13 residues. Germline CDR1 is MNHEY and CDR2 is SMNVEV (reference sequence).

The rearrangement links TRBV27 to TRBJ2-7, with 9 bases fitting TRBD2. This CDR3 spans 15 amino acids. V was clipped by 0 bases and J by 6 bases; unmatched bases: 6. In germline, CDR1 is MNHEY, CDR2 SMNVEV (reference sequence). CDR3 region: CASSLSGSGRSEQYF. Written as DNA, the CDR3 is TGTGCCAGCAGTTTATCGGGTAGCGGGAGATCCGAGCAGTACTTC.

This sequence joins TRBV7-3 and TRBJ2-2; 11 bases align to TRBD1. The CDR3 totals 15 residues. V gave up 7 bases and J gave up 5 bases; unmatched junction bases: 6. Germline lookup yields CDR1 SGHTA and CDR2 FQGTGA. The CDR3 loop reads CASKIGTGGTGELFF. CDR3 DNA sequence: TGTGCCAGCAAAATTGGGACAGGGGGTACCGGGGAGCTGTTTTTT.

This clone showed up just a few times. The chain recombines TRBV18 with TRBJ2-3, with 14 bases matching TRBD2. This CDR3 has 17 residues. With 5 bases clipped from V and 6 bases from J, the junction kept 10 bases outside the gene matches. Germline V gives CDR1 KGHSH, CDR2 LQKENI. DNA for the CDR3: TGTGCCAGCTCAGTTCCGACTAGCGGGAGGGCAAGCGATACGCAGTATTTT. Protein: CASSVPTSGRASDTQYF.

The rearrangement joins TRBV30 to TRBJ1-5; D is possibly TRBD1 (5 bases). Germline CDR1 reads GTSNPN; CDR2 reads SVGIG (reference sequence). The CDR3 covers 14 residues. Trimming left V 5 bases short and J 1 base short, with 12 bases between. The CDR3 loop is CAWGGSVSNQPQHF. CDR3 nucleotides: TGTGCCTGGGGGGGGTCTGTGAGCAATCAGCCCCAGCATTTT.

The chain has TRBV7-2 and TRBJ2-2; D unresolved. Germline V gives CDR1 SGHTA, CDR2 FQGNSA. The CDR3 sequence is 15 residues long. V was pared by 1 base and J by 2 bases, with 8 bases between. CDR3 in amino acids: CASSLGWINTGELFF. The CDR3 DNA follows: TGTGCCAGCAGCTTAGGCTGGATAAACACCGGGGAGCTGTTTTTT.

The chain couples TRBV29-1 to TRBJ1-2, with D possibly matching TRBD1 (6 bases). The V end was cut by 5 bases, the J end by 7 bases, with 17 bases between. This CDR3 contains 13 residues. Looked up from germline, CDR1 is SQVTM and CDR2 is ANQGSEA. For the CDR3, the DNA is TGCAGCGTTATCCGGGCAGGGGTAGGTGGCTACACCTTC. It specifies CSVIRAGVGGYTF.

The chain is built from TRBV14 and TRBJ1-2; unclear D gene. Trimming shortened V by 3 bases and J by 8 bases, and 13 bases separated the two germline ends. CDR1 is SGHDN and CDR2 is FVKESK in the germline V gene. This CDR3 contains 13 residues. In DNA, the CDR3 is TGTGCCAGCAGCCAGGACCTTTCTTTCGGCTACACCTTC. Residues: CASSQDLSFGYTF.

V is TRBV12-5 and J is TRBJ1-6, with 9 positions matching TRBD1. Germline V CDR1 and CDR2: LGHNT, FRNRAP. The J segment lost 6 bases and the V segment lost 4 bases, leaving 1 base of the junction unmatched. There are 14 residues in the CDR3. Here the CDR3 reads CASGSGQGNSPLHF. The CDR3 nucleotides read TGTGCTAGTGGTTCGGGACAGGGTAATTCACCCCTCCACTTT.